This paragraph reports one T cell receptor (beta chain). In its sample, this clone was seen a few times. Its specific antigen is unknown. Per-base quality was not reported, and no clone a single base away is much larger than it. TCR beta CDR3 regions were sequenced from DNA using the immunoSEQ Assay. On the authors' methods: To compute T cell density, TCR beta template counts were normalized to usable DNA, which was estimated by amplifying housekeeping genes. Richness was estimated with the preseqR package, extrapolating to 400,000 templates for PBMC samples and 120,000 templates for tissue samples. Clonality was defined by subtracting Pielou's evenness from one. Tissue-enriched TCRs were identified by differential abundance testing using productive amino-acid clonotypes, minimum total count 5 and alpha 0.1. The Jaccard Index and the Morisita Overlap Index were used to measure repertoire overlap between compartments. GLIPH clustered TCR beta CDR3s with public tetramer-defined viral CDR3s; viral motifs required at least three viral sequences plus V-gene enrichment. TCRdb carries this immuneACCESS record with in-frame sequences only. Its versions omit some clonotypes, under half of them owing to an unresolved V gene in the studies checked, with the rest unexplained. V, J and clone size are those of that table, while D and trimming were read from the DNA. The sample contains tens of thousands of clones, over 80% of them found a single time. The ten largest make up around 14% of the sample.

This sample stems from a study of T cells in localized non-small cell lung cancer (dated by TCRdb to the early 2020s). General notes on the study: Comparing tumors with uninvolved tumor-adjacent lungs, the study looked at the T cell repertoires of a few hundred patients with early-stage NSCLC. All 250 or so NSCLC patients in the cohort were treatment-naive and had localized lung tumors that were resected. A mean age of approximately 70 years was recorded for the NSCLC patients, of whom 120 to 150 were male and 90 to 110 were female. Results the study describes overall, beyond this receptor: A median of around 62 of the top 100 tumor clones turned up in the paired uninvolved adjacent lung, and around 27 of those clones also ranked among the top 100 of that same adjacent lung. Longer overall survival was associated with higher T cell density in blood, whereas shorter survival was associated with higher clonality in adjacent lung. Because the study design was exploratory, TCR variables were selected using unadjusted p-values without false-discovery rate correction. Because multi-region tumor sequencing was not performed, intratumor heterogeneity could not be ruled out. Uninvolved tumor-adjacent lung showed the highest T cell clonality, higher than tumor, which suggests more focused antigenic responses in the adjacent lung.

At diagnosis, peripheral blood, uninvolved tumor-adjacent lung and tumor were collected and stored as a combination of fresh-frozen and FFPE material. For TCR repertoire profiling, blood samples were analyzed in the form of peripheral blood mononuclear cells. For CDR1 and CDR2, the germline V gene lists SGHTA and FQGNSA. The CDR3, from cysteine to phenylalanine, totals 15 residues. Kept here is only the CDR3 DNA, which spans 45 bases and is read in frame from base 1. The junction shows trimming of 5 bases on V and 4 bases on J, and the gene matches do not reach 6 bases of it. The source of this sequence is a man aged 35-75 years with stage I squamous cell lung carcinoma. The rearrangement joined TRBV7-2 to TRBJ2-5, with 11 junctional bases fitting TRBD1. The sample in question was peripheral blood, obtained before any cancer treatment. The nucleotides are TGTGCCAGCAGCCTACCCGGGACAGGGGGAGAGACCCAGTACTTC. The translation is CASSLPGTGGETQYF.